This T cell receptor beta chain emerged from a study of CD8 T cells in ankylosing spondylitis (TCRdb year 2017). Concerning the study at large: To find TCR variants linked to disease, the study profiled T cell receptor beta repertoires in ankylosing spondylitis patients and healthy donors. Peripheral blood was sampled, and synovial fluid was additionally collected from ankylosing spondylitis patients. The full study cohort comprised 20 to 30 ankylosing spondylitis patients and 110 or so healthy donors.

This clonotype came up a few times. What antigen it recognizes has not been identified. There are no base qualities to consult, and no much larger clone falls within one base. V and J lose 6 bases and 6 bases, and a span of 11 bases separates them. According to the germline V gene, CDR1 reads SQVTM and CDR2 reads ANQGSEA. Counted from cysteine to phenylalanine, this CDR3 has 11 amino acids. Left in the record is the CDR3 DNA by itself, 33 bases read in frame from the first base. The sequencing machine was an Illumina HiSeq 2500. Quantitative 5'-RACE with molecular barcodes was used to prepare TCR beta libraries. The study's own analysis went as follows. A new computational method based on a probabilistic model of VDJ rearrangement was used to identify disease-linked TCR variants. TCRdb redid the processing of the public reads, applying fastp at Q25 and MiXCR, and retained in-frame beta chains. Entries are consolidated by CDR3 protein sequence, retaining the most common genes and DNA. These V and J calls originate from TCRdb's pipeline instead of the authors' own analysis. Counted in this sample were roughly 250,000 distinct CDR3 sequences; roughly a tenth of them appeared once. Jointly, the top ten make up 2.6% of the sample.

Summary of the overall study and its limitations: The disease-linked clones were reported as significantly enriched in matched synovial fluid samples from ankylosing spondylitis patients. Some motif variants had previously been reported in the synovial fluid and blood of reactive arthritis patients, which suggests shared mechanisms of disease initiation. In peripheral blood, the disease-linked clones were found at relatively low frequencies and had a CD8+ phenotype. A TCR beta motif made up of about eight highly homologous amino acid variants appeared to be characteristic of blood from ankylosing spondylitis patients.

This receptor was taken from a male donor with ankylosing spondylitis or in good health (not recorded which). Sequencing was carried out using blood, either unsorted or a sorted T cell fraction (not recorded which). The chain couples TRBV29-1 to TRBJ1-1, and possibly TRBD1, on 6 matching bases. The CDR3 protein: CSVQGYAEAFF. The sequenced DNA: TGCAGCGTCCAGGGGTACGCTGAAGCTTTCTTT.